The 8 T cell receptor beta chains in this list originate from one sample, sequenced in a study of tumor-infiltrating lymphocytes in primary liver carcinoma. Starting material of around 460 ng total RNA yielded TCR beta cDNA via a constant-region primer. What produced the TCR beta libraries was three nested multiplex PCR rounds using slightly modified ARM-PCR. Two initial PCR rounds of about 9 cycles each paired TRBV1-TRBV30 forward primers with a C-beta reverse primer. TCRdb processed the multiplex PCR reads anew with MiXCR; each CDR3 protein has one entry. The sample includes 65,000 to 90,000 distinct CDR3 sequences, about three quarters of them seen just once. Each 20-30 mg portion of unsorted bulk tissue served as the source for co-extraction of RNA and DNA. The sample consisted of liver tumor tissue from sampling region 1. Subset denoted: tumor region T1, superior pole. These receptors all come from a man in his forties or fifties with primary liver carcinoma and hepatitis B virus infection.

This clonotype came up many times. The genes are TRBV4-1 and TRBJ1-2; the D gene is possibly TRBD1 (5 bases). CDR1 and CDR2 from the germline V gene are MGHRA and YSYEKL. This CDR3 is 16 amino acids long. V lost 0 bases, J lost 3 bases, and 14 bases lay in between. The CDR3 nucleotides are TGCGCCAGCAGCCAAGATGAGGCAGGGACTTACTATGGCTACACCTTC. Its translation: CASSQDEAGTYYGYTF.

Notes on this clonotype: The missing conserved phenylalanine or tryptophan at the end of this CDR3 makes a read error likely. This chain links TRBV5-1 with TRBJ2-5; 7 bases align to TRBD2. The length of the CDR3 is 15 residues. Germline loops: CDR1 SGHRS, CDR2 YFSETQ. The CDR3 protein is CASNLNAGAQESQYY. DNA of the CDR3: TGCGCCAGCAATCTAAATGCGGGAGCACAAGAGTCCCAGTACTAC.

A single count supports this clonotype. Germline and junction disagree at one end, which may indicate a read error. The rearrangement uses TRBV27 and TRBJ2-1, with TRBD2 identical over 8 bases. The CDR3 sequence is 16 residues long. In germline, CDR1 is MNHEY, CDR2 SMNVEV (reference sequence). CDR3 DNA: TGTGCCAGCTGGAGGGCGGGAGGTCACATTTACAATGAGCAGCTCTTC. Translating gives CASWRAGGHIYNEQLF.

As regards this clonotype: Given a much more abundant clone one base away, this may be a read error. The chain carries TRBV28 and TRBJ2-7; 7 bases are shared with TRBD2. CDR1 and CDR2 from the germline V gene are MDHEN and SYDVKM. The trim removed 2 bases at V and 13 bases at J, leaving 14 bases unmatched. The CDR3 extends over 14 amino acids. The CDR3 DNA follows: TGTGCCAGCAGTTTACGGGGACTAACGGACTTACGCTACTTC. This sequence encodes CASSLRGLTDLRYF.

This clonotype was seen a few times. The chain carries TRBV24-1 and TRBJ2-3; D remains unclear. CDR1 and CDR2 from the germline V gene are KGHDR and SFDVKD. CDR3 length: 13 amino acids. Trimming shortened V by 9 bases and J by 6 bases, and 15 bases separated the two germline ends. The DNA for the CDR3 is TGTGCCACCCCTCCCATCGACGGGGATACGCAGTATTTT. This codes for CATPPIDGDTQYF.

Comment on this clonotype: This sequence may be a read error, since a much larger clone differs from it by one base. J is TRBJ1-2 and V is TRBV5-1; possibly TRBD1 for D (6 bases). Trimming stripped 4 bases from V and 7 bases from J, with 11 bases between. The CDR3 runs 12 residues. Per the germline V gene, CDR1 is SGHRS and CDR2 is YFSETQ. CDR3 nucleotide sequence: TGCGCCAGCAGCGTTGGAGGGGGTGGCTACACCTTC. This gives the protein CASSVGGGGYTF.

In the case of this clonotype: The junction and the germline gene differ at one end; a read error may be behind it. The chain couples TRBV4-2 to TRBJ2-7; no reliable D call. This CDR3 is 14 amino acids long. CDR1 LGHNA and CDR2 YNFKEQ come from the germline V gene. CDR3: CASSQNISLYEQYF. CDR3 in DNA: TGTGCCAGCAGCCAAAATATCAGTCTCTACGAGCAGTATTTC.

This clonotype was found once. An end of the junction differs from the germline gene, which may be a read error. CDR3 in DNA: TGTGGCAGCAGCCCCACGGGCACTGGAAACACCATATATTTT. Its protein is CGSSPTGTGNTIYF. The rearrangement links TRBV11-2 to TRBJ1-3; no reliable D call. CDR3 length: 14 residues. CDR1 is SGHAT, CDR2 FQNNGV, per germline. The full variable domain, rest sourced from reference TRBV11-2 and TRBJ1-3, is EAGVAQSPRYKIIEKRQSVAFWCNPISGHATLYWYQQILGQGPKLLIQFQNNGVVDDSQLPKDRFSAERLKGVDSTLKIQPAKLEDSAVYLCGSSPTGTGNTIYFGEGSWLTVV.